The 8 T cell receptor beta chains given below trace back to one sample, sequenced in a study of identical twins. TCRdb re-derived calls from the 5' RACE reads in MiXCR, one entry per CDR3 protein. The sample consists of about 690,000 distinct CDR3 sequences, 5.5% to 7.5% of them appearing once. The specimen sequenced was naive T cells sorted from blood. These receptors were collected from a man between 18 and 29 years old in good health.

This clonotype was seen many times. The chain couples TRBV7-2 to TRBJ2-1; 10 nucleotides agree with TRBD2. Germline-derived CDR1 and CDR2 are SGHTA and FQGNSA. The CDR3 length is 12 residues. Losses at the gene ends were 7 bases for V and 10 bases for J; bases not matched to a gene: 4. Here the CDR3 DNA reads TGTGCCAGCACTAGCGGGAGACACGAGCAGTTCTTC. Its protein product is CASTSGRHEQFF.

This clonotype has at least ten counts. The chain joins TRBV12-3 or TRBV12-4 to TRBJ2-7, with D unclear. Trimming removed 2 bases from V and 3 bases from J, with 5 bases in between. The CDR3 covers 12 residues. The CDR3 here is CASSLMGYEQYV. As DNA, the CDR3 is TGTGCCAGCAGTTTAATGGGCTACGAGCAGTACGTC.

CDR3 residues: CASSQTGTAPTNEKLFF. In nucleotides, the CDR3 is TGCGCCAGCAGCCAAACCGGGACAGCCCCAACTAATGAAAAACTGTTTTTT. The chain recombines TRBV4-1 with TRBJ1-4; 7 positions agree with TRBD1. Germline V gene data show CDR1 as MGHRA and CDR2 as YSYEKL. The ends lost 2 bases at V and 0 bases at J; junction bases unmatched: 6. This CDR3 contains 17 residues.

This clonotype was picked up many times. The CDR3 loop is CASSLVAGVGTDTQYF. CDR3 nucleotide sequence: TGTGCCAGCAGCTTAGTGGCGGGAGTGGGGACAGATACGCAGTATTTT. The V and J genes are TRBV7-2 and TRBJ2-3; 7 positions agree with TRBD2. V was clipped by 1 base and J by 3 bases; unmatched bases: 7. The CDR3 is made up of 16 amino acids. Germline V gene lookup returns CDR1 SGHTA and CDR2 FQGNSA.

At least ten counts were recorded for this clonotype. The CDR3 DNA is TGTGCCAGCAGTTACTCGACATCTAGGGCCCCGCTTTTTAATGAGCAGTTCTTC. Amino acid sequence: CASSYSTSRAPLFNEQFF. The chain is built from TRBV6-5 and TRBJ2-1; D unresolved. V lost 0 bases, J lost 7 bases, and 22 bases lay in between. This CDR3 has 18 amino acids. CDR1 is MNHEY and CDR2 is SVGAGI in the germline V gene.

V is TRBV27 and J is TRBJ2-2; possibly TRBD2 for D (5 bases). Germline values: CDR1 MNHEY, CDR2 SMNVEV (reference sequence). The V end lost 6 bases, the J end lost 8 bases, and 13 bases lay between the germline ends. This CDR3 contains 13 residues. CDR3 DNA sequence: TGTGCCAGCAGGCCACGACCGGGGGGGGAGCTGTTTTTT. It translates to CASRPRPGGELFF.

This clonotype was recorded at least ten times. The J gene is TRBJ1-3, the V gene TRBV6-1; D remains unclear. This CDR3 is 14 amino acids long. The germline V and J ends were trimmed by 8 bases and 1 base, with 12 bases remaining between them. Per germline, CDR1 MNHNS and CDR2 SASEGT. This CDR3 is CASRDGGSGNTIYF. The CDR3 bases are TGTGCCAGCCGAGACGGAGGGTCTGGAAACACCATATATTTT.

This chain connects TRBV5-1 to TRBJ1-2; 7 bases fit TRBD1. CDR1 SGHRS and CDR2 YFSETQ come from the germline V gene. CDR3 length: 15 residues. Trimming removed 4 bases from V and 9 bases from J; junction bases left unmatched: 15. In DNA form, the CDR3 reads TGCGCCAGCAGCCTGAACAGGGGTGGCGTGGAGCGCTACACCTTC. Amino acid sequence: CASSLNRGGVERYTF. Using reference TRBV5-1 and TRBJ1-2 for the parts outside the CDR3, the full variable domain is KAGVTQTPRYLIKTRGQQVTLSCSPISGHRSVSWYQQTPGQGLQFLFEYFSETQRNKGNFPGRFSGRQFSNSRSEMNVSTLELGDSALYLCASSLNRGGVERYTFGSGTRLTVV.